This TCR beta chain was recorded in a study of blood T cell repertoires in COVID-19. Turning to the study itself: The United States, Italy and Spain provided the acute and convalescent COVID-19 samples. Nucleic acid was either cDNA or gDNA, and it came from T cells, B-cell-depleted T cells, or PBMCs.

Original handling: Reference gene primer amplification yielded estimated nucleated cell counts. Measured with immunoSEQ multiplex PCR; TCRdb has only the in-frame clones, and not every one. The D gene and trimming were derived from the DNA, and the V and J assignments and clone size from that table. Of about 150,000 clones listed, approximately 83% are singletons. V shed 6 bases, J shed 8 bases, and the junction held 4 bases outside the gene matches. CDR3 length: 11 amino acids. CDR1 is SGHDT and CDR2 is YYEEEE in the germline V gene. This TCR was sampled from an older woman with acute or convalescent COVID-19. V gene TRBV5-6 combines with J gene TRBJ1-1; 7 nucleotides align to TRBD1. The sequencing input was peripheral blood. CDR3 nucleotides: TGTGCCAGCAAGGGGGCTGGGGAAGCTTTCTTT. It translates to CASKGAGEAFF.